The rows below give T cell receptor beta chains drawn from one sample of a study of T cells in Graves' hyperthyroidism and ophthalmopathy. Via MiXCR, TCRdb re-called the multiplex PCR reads, giving one row per CDR3 protein. This sample has 85,000 to 110,000 distinct CDR3 sequences; around 50% occur once, and the top ten carry about 26%. Sequencing input: blood. The receptors stem from a man in his forties with Graves' hyperthyroidism. The CDR3 runs from the conserved cysteine through the conserved F or W. A D gene is named only where the DNA matches it firmly. Clone sizes are given selectively: once, few, many, or a class where the clone is expanded.

CDR3aa | CDR3nt | j_gene | v_gene | d_gene | abundance
CRDTYAKGNTIYF | TGCAGAGATACATACGCGAAAGGAAACACCATATATTTT | TRBJ1-3 | TRBV20-1 | - | -
CASSLGDGYTF | TGTGCCAGCAGCTTGGGGGATGGCTACACCTTC | TRBJ1-2 | TRBV7-9 | - | many
CASSSLAGGPLQETQYF | TGTGCCAGCAGCTCATTAGCGGGAGGTCCCCTCCAAGAGACCCAGTACTTC | TRBJ2-5 | TRBV11-1 | TRBD2 | many
CASSLVAGQPGANVLTF | TGTGCCAGCAGCTTAGTGGCGGGACAGCCTGGGGCCAACGTCCTGACTTTC | TRBJ2-6 | TRBV7-8 | - | once
CASSLRTGQDTDTQFF | TGTGCCAGCAGCTTACGCACGGGGCAGGACACAGATACGCAGTTCTTC | TRBJ2-1 | TRBV7-6 | - | -
CATSDSPGGEDTQYF | TGTGCCACCAGTGATTCCCCGGGCGGGGAAGATACGCAGTATTTT | TRBJ2-3 | TRBV24-1 | - | many
CSARTSPGDQPQHF | TGCAGTGCTCGTACAAGCCCGGGGGATCAGCCCCAGCATTTT | TRBJ1-5 | TRBV20-1 | - | many
CASSYSMSGGIPSTDTQYF | TGTGCCAGCAGTTACTCGATGAGCGGGGGGATTCCTAGCACAGATACGCAGTATTTT | TRBJ2-3 | TRBV6-5 | TRBD2 | few
CSASPHSDGELFF | TGCAGTGCTAGTCCCCATTCGGACGGGGAGCTGTTTTTT | TRBJ2-2 | TRBV20-1 | - | many
CASNDRGRTEAFF | TGTGCCAGTAACGACAGGGGGCGAACTGAAGCTTTCTTT | TRBJ1-1 | TRBV19 | TRBD1 | many
CASSQGVTTNEKLFF | TGTGCCAGCAGCCAAGGTGTAACAACTAATGAAAAACTGTTTTTT | TRBJ1-4 | TRBV3-1 | - | few
CASSHAGAVYEQYF | TGTGCCAGCAGCCACGCTGGGGCGGTCTACGAGCAGTACTTC | TRBJ2-7 | TRBV5-6 | - | many
CAWSAGRGGTEAFF | TGTGCCTGGAGTGCAGGCAGGGGGGGGACTGAAGCTTTCTTT | TRBJ1-1 | TRBV30 | TRBD1 | -
CASSLSGGDSEQDF | TGTGCCAGCAGTTTATCGGGGGGGGACAGCGAGCAGGACTTC | TRBJ2-7 | TRBV27 | - | -
CASSAQDRTYGQYF | TGTGCCAGCAGTGCACAGGACAGGACCTACGGGCAATACTTC | TRBJ2-7 | TRBV2 | TRBD1 | -
CSARRRGGETEAFF | TGCAGTGCTAGAAGGCGGGGGGGAGAGACGGAAGCTTTCTTT | TRBJ1-1 | TRBV20-1 | - | -
CASSEGDGGEDTF | TGTGCCAGCAGTGAAGGGGATGGGGGGGAGGACACCTTC | TRBJ1-2 | TRBV6-1 | - | many
CSASRAGVDTEAFF | TGCAGTGCTAGTAGGGCGGGGGTAGACACGGAAGCTTTCTTT | TRBJ1-1 | TRBV20-1 | - | -
CASSLSGRAEQYF | TGCGCCAGCAGTCTCAGCGGGAGGGCCGAGCAGTACTTC | TRBJ2-7 | TRBV10-1 | TRBD2 | -
CASSRFGLAANEQFF | TGTGCCAGCAGCCGTTTTGGACTAGCGGCCAATGAGCAGTTCTTC | TRBJ2-1 | TRBV7-3 | TRBD2 | -
CASSESGIYEQYF | TGCGCCAGCAGTGAGTCGGGGATCTACGAGCAGTACTTC | TRBJ2-7 | TRBV10-1 | - | -
CASSLSAGELEQYF | TGTGCCAGCAGCTTAAGCGCGGGGGAACTCGAGCAGTACTTC | TRBJ2-7 | TRBV11-2 | TRBD2 | many
CASSSSGGPNTEAFF | TGTGCCAGCAGCTCATCCGGGGGCCCGAACACTGAAGCTTTCTTT | TRBJ1-1 | TRBV7-9 | - | -
CSVEGQRVSNEQFF | TGCAGCGTTGAGGGGCAGCGGGTTTCAAATGAGCAGTTCTTC | TRBJ2-1 | TRBV29-1 | - | -
CASSVSGSPDSQETQYF | TGTGCCAGCAGCGTAAGCGGGAGCCCAGACAGCCAAGAGACCCAGTACTTC | TRBJ2-5 | TRBV9 | TRBD2 | -
CASSLVGTGQAGYGYTF | TGTGCCAGCAGCTTAGTGGGGACAGGTCAGGCGGGCTATGGCTACACCTTC | TRBJ1-2 | TRBV7-2 | TRBD1 | once
CASSYWTGELFF | TGTGCCAGCAGCTACTGGACCGGGGAGCTGTTTTTT | TRBJ2-2 | TRBV7-9 | - | many
CASSLKGLRETQYF | TGCGCCAGCAGCTTGAAGGGGTTGCGAGAGACCCAGTACTTC | TRBJ2-5 | TRBV5-1 | - | many
CASSSADKGALTYEQYF | TGTGCCAGCAGCTCCGCGGACAAGGGGGCCCTAACCTACGAGCAGTACTTC | TRBJ2-7 | TRBV7-2 | TRBD1 | -
CASGSGGAGETQYF | TGTGCCAGCGGGAGCGGGGGGGCGGGAGAGACCCAGTACTTC | TRBJ2-5 | TRBV3-1 | TRBD2 | many
CASSILAGGTVTTQYF | TGTGCCAGTAGTATACTAGCGGGAGGCACGGTAACTACGCAGTATTTT | TRBJ2-3 | TRBV19 | TRBD2 | -
CASSLTGTSNEQYF | TGCGCCAGCAGCTTGACGGGGACTAGCAACGAGCAGTACTTC | TRBJ2-7 | TRBV5-1 | TRBD2 | many
CAISGSYNEQFF | TGTGCCATCAGCGGGAGTTACAATGAGCAGTTCTTC | TRBJ2-1 | TRBV10-3 | - | -
CASSLWLDGSGTGELFF | TGTGCCAGCAGCTTGTGGTTAGACGGGAGTGGGACCGGGGAGCTGTTTTTT | TRBJ2-2 | TRBV5-4 | - | many
CASSILYGSGTRYF | TGTGCCAGCAGTATACTATACGGCTCAGGGACCCGGTACTTC | TRBJ2-5 | TRBV7-9 | - | -
CASSTSGGGPYEQYF | TGTGCCAGCAGTACAAGCGGGGGGGGTCCCTACGAGCAGTACTTC | TRBJ2-7 | TRBV2 | TRBD2 | -
CASSLGGASSYGYTF | TGTGCCAGCAGCTTAGGCGGTGCTTCGAGCTATGGCTACACCTTC | TRBJ1-2 | TRBV11-1 | - | -
CASSVQANTEAFF | TGTGCCAGCAGCGTACAGGCTAACACTGAAGCTTTCTTT | TRBJ1-1 | TRBV11-3 | - | many
CASSYALGSVEQYF | TGTGCCAGCAGTTATGCCCTGGGCTCGGTCGAGCAGTACTTC | TRBJ2-7 | TRBV6-6 | - | many
CASSLGQGLETQYF | TGTGCCAGCAGCCTCGGACAGGGTTTAGAGACCCAGTACTTC | TRBJ2-5 | TRBV7-2 | TRBD1 | -
CASSLAQGEQYF | TGTGCCAGCAGCTTAGCGCAGGGGGAGCAGTACTTC | TRBJ2-7 | TRBV7-2 | - | many